The table lists the clone carrying this T cell receptor beta chain with a few counts. Its antigen remains unidentified. This CDR3 contains 13 residues. Per germline, CDR1 MNHEY and CDR2 SVGEGT. The V end was cut by 7 bases, the J end by 2 bases, with 12 bases between. The data derive from a study of blood T cells in healthy people across ages. A second 7 to 11 cycle PCR used barcoded and J-beta primers. Each CDR3 protein is one row after TCRdb ran MiXCR on the 5' RACE reads. Among 750,000 or so distinct CDR3 sequences listed, approximately 25% were seen once. Donors were systemically healthy Caucasian individuals from Russia aged about 6 to 95 years. General study results and limits: The authors considered diversity estimates from one million T cells to be underestimates.

The sample also formed part of further work on T cells of mothers and their children.

The TCR was taken from a boy younger than 18 in good health. Specimen: blood. This chain joins TRBV6-2 or TRBV6-3 and TRBJ2-7; D gene unclear. The DNA for the CDR3 is TGTGCCAGCAATTCCCCAGATACCTACGAGCAGTACTTC. Translated: CASNSPDTYEQYF.